Following are 18 T cell receptor beta chains from one sample sequenced in a study of OX40 agonist ivuxolimab in advanced cancers. Using immunoSEQ multiplex PCR, the repertoire was profiled, and TCRdb retains in-frame clones only, with some absent. The sample contains 60,000 or so clones, around 87% of which appear only once. The material was CD4+ or CD8+ T cells sorted from blood, obtained in a trial of the OX40 agonist ivuxolimab. These receptors all stem from an adult with an advanced solid tumor such as melanoma, head and neck, liver or kidney cancer.

This chain links TRBV7-3 with TRBJ2-3; TRBD2 aligns across 7 bases. The CDR3 length is 16 residues. V trimming: 2 bases; J trimming: 5 bases; junction bases outside the gene matches: 10. Germline V gene data show CDR1 as SGHTA and CDR2 as FQGTGA. In nucleotides, the CDR3 is TGTGCCAGCAGCTTACTGGTGCGGGAGAGTGGAGATACGCAGTATTTT. This gives the protein CASSLLVRESGDTQYF.

The chain couples TRBV28 to TRBJ1-1; D is unclear. Germline CDR1 is MDHEN and CDR2 is SYDVKM. The CDR3 has 14 residues. With 3 bases removed from V and 6 bases from J, the gap between germline ends came to 14 bases. CDR3 in amino acids: CASSFAGSRAEAFF. The CDR3 coding sequence is TGTGCCAGCAGTTTTGCGGGAAGTAGAGCTGAAGCTTTCTTT.

The rearrangement uses TRBV10-3 and TRBJ1-1; D is perhaps TRBD1 (5 bases). This CDR3 spans 13 amino acids. Germline CDR1 reads ENHRY; CDR2 reads SYGVKD. Trimming took off 6 bases at V and 0 bases at J, with 8 bases between the two ends. This CDR3 reads CAIRGQLNTEAFF. CDR3 sequence (DNA): TGTGCCATCAGAGGACAACTGAACACTGAAGCTTTCTTT.

The chain is built from TRBV6-6 and TRBJ2-1, with D maybe TRBD1 (5 bases). The length of the CDR3 is 15 residues. The V end was cut by 0 bases, the J end by 8 bases, with 14 bases between. Germline loops: CDR1 MNHNY, CDR2 SVGAGI (reference sequence). The chain's CDR3 is CASSYSGRLGDEQFF. In DNA, the CDR3 is TGTGCCAGCAGTTACTCAGGCAGGCTAGGGGATGAGCAGTTCTTC.

The table lists this clone with a few counts. The chain uses TRBV7-8 and TRBJ2-3; 10 bases agree with TRBD2. CDR3 size: 21 residues. V lost 1 base, J lost 2 bases, and 18 bases stayed unmatched. Germline CDR1 and CDR2: SGHVS and FQNEAQ. The CDR3 reads CASSLDVLAGVADLSTDTQYF. In DNA, the CDR3 is TGTGCCAGCAGCTTAGATGTCCTAGCGGGAGTGGCAGACCTGTCCACAGATACGCAGTATTTT.

The J gene is TRBJ1-2, the V gene TRBV6-6; D possibly corresponds to TRBD1 (6 bases). The germline CDR1 and CDR2 sequences are MNHNY and SVGAGI (reference sequence). This CDR3 has 14 amino acids. The V end lost 8 bases, the J end lost 4 bases, and 17 bases lay between the germline ends. The CDR3 loop reads CASRGGRSSYGYTF. The CDR3 DNA reads as TGTGCCAGCCGCGGGGGCAGGTCTAGCTATGGCTACACCTTC.

The gene calls are TRBV11-2 and TRBJ1-2, with D possibly TRBD1 on 5 matching bases. Deletions cut 0 bases from V and 6 bases from J, with 11 bases between. Germline loops: CDR1 SGHAT, CDR2 FQNNGV. The CDR3 is 14 amino acids. This CDR3 is CASSLDSRQHGYTF. The CDR3 DNA is TGTGCCAGCAGCTTAGATTCCCGACAGCATGGCTACACCTTC.

The CDR3 loop reads CATSRGNQIGQPQHF. In DNA, the CDR3 is TGTGCCACCAGCAGAGGTAACCAGATAGGTCAGCCCCAGCATTTT. The rearrangement joins TRBV15 to TRBJ1-5; no firm D call. In germline, CDR1 is LNHNV, CDR2 YYDKDF (reference sequence). Trimming removed 1 base from V and 6 bases from J, with 13 bases in between. The CDR3 runs 15 residues.

The chain couples TRBV6-6 to TRBJ1-2; D remains ambiguous. V dropped 2 bases and J dropped 5 bases, with 15 bases sitting between them. The germline V gene has CDR1 MNHNY and CDR2 SVGAGI (reference sequence). This CDR3 region has 15 residues. CDR3 protein: CASSYQSKVIYGYTF. CDR3 nucleotides: TGTGCCAGCAGTTACCAGTCAAAAGTAATATATGGCTACACCTTC.

This clone was recorded only once. V and J are TRBV9 and TRBJ2-2; D may be TRBD2 (6 bases). The CDR3 covers 14 residues. The germline V gene has CDR1 SGDLS and CDR2 YYNGEE. V was cut by 0 bases and J by 4 bases, with 7 bases left in between. The CDR3 nucleotides read TGTGCCAGCAGCGTAGTGGGAGGCACCGGGGAGCTGTTTTTT. This encodes CASSVVGGTGELFF.

The chain uses TRBV4-2 and TRBJ2-7, with 8 nucleotides matching TRBD2. The CDR3 has 16 amino acids. J gave up 0 bases and V 0 bases, and 4 bases lay outside the gene matches. Germline values: CDR1 LGHNA, CDR2 YNFKEQ. Written as DNA, the CDR3 is TGTGCCAGCAGCCAAGATTGGAGCGGGGGCTCCTACGAGCAGTACTTC. Translation: CASSQDWSGGSYEQYF.

This sequence joins TRBV25-1 and TRBJ2-2, with D uncertain. Germline V gene sequence: CDR1 MGHDK, CDR2 SYGVNS. V lost 6 bases, J lost 7 bases, and 6 bases lay in between. The CDR3 has 11 residues. This CDR3 is CASRGNGELFF. The DNA for the CDR3 is TGTGCCAGCAGGGGCAACGGGGAGCTGTTTTTT.

The rearrangement joins TRBV6-5 to TRBJ2-7; tentative D call: TRBD2 (7 bases). CDR1 and CDR2 from the germline V gene are MNHEY and SVGAGI. Trimming cost V 3 bases and J 11 bases, with 23 bases left between them. The CDR3 contains 15 residues. DNA of the CDR3: TGTGCCAGCAGTTATTCGGACAGCGGGGTGCGGGGAGAGTACTTC. Translation gives CASSYSDSGVRGEYF.

The rearrangement joins TRBV30 to TRBJ2-1; 13 bases match TRBD2. The J segment lost 0 bases and the V segment lost 2 bases, leaving 10 bases of the junction unmatched. In germline, CDR1 is GTSNPN, CDR2 SVGIG (reference sequence). This CDR3 spans 19 amino acids. The CDR3 is CAWSPITSGRGSSYNEQFF. CDR3 coding DNA: TGTGCCTGGAGTCCGATCACTAGCGGGAGGGGGAGCTCCTACAATGAGCAGTTCTTC.

The chain uses TRBV11-2 and TRBJ1-2; tentative D call: TRBD1 (6 bases). CDR1 SGHAT and CDR2 FQNNGV come from the germline V gene. The CDR3 loop spans 16 amino acids. V gave up 1 base and J gave up 0 bases, with 12 bases separating them. The CDR3 nucleotides read TGTGCCAGCAGCTTAGCCGCGGACAGACCTAACTATGGCTACACCTTC. Translating gives CASSLAADRPNYGYTF.

This clone was found once. The chain employs TRBV18 and TRBJ2-5; D possibly corresponds to TRBD2 (6 bases). The V and J ends lost 1 base and 1 base respectively, with 16 bases between them. This CDR3 region has 17 residues. CDR1 and CDR2 (germline): KGHSH, LQKENI. For the CDR3, the DNA is TGTGCCAGCTCACCACTTTTTGCGCGGGATCTCCAAGAGACCCAGTACTTC. It codes for CASSPLFARDLQETQYF.

The genes are TRBV27 and TRBJ2-7; possibly TRBD1 for D (7 bases). Per germline, CDR1 MNHEY and CDR2 SMNVEV (reference sequence). The V gene lost 5 bases and the J gene lost 6 bases, with 11 bases spanning the gap. This CDR3 spans 12 amino acids. CDR3 nucleotides: TGTGCCAGCAGTCAGGGGGGCCCCGAGCAGTACTTC. Translated: CASSQGGPEQYF.

The chain employs TRBV30 and TRBJ2-7, with a tentative D call TRBD1 (6 bases). V lost 2 bases to trimming and J lost 2 bases, with 10 bases between them. CDR3 length: 13 amino acids. The germline V gene encodes CDR1 GTSNPN and CDR2 SVGIG (reference sequence). CDR3 loop: CAWSRTETYEQYF. The CDR3 nucleotides are TGTGCCTGGAGTCGGACAGAAACCTACGAGCAGTACTTC.